Here is one TCR beta chain with its context. This entry is derived from a study of T cell responses to AZD1222 COVID-19 vaccine. V lost 1 base, J lost 2 bases, and 5 bases lay in between. This CDR3 comprises 13 residues. Per the germline V gene, CDR1 is SGHVS and CDR2 is FQNEAQ. Sequenced by immunoSEQ multiplex PCR; TCRdb stores in-frame clones only, minus some. The data contain more than 80,000 clones, approximately 86% of them singletons. The receptor's source is an adult in good health. The starting material was peripheral blood, obtained on day 0 of MenACWY control vaccination. This chain connects TRBV7-8 to TRBJ2-5; D uncertain. The CDR3 sequence: CASSLGRQETQYF. The CDR3 region has the DNA TGTGCCAGCAGCTTAGGCAGACAAGAGACCCAGTACTTC.